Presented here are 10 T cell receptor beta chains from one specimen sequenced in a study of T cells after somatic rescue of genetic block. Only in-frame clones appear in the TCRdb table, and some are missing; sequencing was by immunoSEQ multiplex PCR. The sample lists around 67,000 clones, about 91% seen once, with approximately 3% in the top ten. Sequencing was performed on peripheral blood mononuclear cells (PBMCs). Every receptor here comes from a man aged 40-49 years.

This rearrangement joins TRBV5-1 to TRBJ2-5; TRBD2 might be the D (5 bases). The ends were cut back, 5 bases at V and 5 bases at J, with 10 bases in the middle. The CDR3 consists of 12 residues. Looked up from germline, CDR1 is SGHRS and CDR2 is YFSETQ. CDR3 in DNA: TGCGCCAGCAGGAAGGACTCGGAGACCCAGTACTTC. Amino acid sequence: CASRKDSETQYF.

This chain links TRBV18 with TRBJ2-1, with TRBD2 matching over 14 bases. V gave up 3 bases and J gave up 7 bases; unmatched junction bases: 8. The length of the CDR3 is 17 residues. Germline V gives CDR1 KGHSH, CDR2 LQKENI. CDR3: CASSPPGTSGSYNEQFF. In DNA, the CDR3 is TGTGCCAGCTCACCGCCCGGGACTAGCGGGAGTTATAATGAGCAGTTCTTC.

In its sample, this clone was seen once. The CDR3 coding sequence is TGTGCCAGCAGCGGCGGGGCGGGGGGCGACTATGGCTACACCTTC. Its translation is CASSGGAGGDYGYTF. The chain couples TRBV9 to TRBJ1-2; D is perhaps TRBD1 (6 bases). Between the trimmed V and J ends, which lost 3 bases and 3 bases, there was a span of 15 bases. The CDR3 has 15 residues. Germline loops: CDR1 SGDLS, CDR2 YYNGEE.

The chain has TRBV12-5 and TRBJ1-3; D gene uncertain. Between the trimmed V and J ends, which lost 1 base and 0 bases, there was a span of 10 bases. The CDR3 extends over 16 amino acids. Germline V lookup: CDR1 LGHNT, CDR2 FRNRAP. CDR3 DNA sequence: TGTGCTAGTGGTTTGGGCCCTGATCACTCTGGAAACACCATATATTTT. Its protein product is CASGLGPDHSGNTIYF. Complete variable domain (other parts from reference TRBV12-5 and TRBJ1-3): DARVTQTPRHKVTEMGQEVTMRCQPILGHNTVFWYRQTMMQGLELLAYFRNRAPLDDSGMPKDRFSAEMPDATLATLKIQPSEPRDSAVYFCASGLGPDHSGNTIYFGEGSWLTVV.

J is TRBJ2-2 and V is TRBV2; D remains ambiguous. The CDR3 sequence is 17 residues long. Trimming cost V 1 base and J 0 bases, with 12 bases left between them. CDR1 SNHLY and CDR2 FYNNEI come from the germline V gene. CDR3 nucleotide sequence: TGTGCCAGCAGTGAAGTGGGTCGGAGAACGAACACCGGGGAGCTGTTTTTT. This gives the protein CASSEVGRRTNTGELFF.

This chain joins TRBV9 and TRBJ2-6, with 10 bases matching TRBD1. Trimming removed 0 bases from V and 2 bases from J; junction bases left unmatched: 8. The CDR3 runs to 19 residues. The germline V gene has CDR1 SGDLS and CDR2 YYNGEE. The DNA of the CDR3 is TGTGCCAGCAGCGTAGCAATTCCGACAGGGGGCGCTGGGGCCAACGTCCTGACTTTC. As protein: CASSVAIPTGGAGANVLTF.

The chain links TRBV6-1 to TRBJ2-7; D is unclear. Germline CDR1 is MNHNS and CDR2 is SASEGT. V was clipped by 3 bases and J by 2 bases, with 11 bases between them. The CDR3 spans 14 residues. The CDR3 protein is CASSEFGPPYEQYF. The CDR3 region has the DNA TGTGCCAGCAGTGAGTTTGGGCCCCCCTACGAGCAGTACTTC.

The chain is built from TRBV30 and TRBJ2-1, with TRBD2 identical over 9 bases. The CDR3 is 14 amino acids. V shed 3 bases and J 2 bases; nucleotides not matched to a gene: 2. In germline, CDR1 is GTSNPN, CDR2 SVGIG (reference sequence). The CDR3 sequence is CAWRASGAYNEQFF. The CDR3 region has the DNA TGTGCCTGGAGGGCTAGCGGGGCCTACAATGAGCAGTTCTTC.

The CDR3 reads CASSPRTGGNEKLFF. For the CDR3, the DNA is TGTGCCAGCTCACCACGGACAGGGGGGAATGAAAAACTGTTTTTT. V usage is TRBV18 and J usage is TRBJ1-4, with 10 bases lining up with TRBD1. Germline assignment: CDR1 KGHSH and CDR2 LQKENI. Trimming removed 1 base from V and 5 bases from J; junction bases left unmatched: 1. CDR3 length: 15 residues.

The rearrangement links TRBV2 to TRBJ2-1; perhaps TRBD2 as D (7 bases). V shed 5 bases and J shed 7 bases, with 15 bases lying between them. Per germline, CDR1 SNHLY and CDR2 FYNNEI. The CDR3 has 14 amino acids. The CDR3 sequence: CASSSGGILNEQFF. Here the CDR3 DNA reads TGTGCCAGCAGTTCGGGGGGCATTTTGAATGAGCAGTTCTTC. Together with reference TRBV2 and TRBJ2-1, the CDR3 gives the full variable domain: EPEVTQTPSHQVTQMGQEVILRCVPISNHLYFYWYRQILGQKVEFLVSFYNNEISEKSEIFDDQFSVERPDGSNFTLKIRSTKLEDSAMYFCASSSGGILNEQFFGPGTRLTVL.